These T cell receptor beta chains were read from a single sample in a study of radiation and T cells in renal cell carcinoma. Data came from immunoSEQ multiplex PCR; TCRdb stores just in-frame clones and leaves some out. This table holds about 90,000 clones, around four fifths found once. The sequencing used blood, collected from a patient whose treatment included radiotherapy and nephrectomy. The receptor set was obtained from a man between 50 and 59 years old with renal cell carcinoma. Each CDR3 is given with its conserved first and last residue. Each record gives: D gene, V gene, J gene, clone size, CDR3 protein, CDR3 DNA. The D gene is left open where the match is weak. The listing skips clone size in some rows; elsewhere it reads once, few, many or a size class.

TRBD2	TRBV7-6	TRBJ2-1	NA	CASSFGTSAYNEQFF	TGTGCCAGCAGCTTTGGGACTAGCGCCTACAATGAGCAGTTCTTC
NA	TRBV5-1	TRBJ1-1	few	CASSLEKADQAFF	TGCGCCAGCAGCTTGGAGAAGGCCGATCAGGCTTTCTTT
NA	TRBV11-2	TRBJ2-4	NA	CASSSLVRVGKNIQYF	TGTGCCAGCAGCTCCCTCGTCAGGGTGGGCAAAAACATTCAGTACTTC
TRBD1	TRBV7-8	TRBJ2-1	once	CASSLASGGNEQFF	TGTGCCAGCAGCTTAGCGTCAGGGGGCAATGAGCAGTTCTTC
NA	TRBV30	TRBJ2-7	NA	CAWSSRDEQYF	TGTGCCTGGAGTAGTCGGGACGAGCAGTACTTC
NA	TRBV4-1	TRBJ1-2	NA	CASSQEFQWAYGYTF	TGCGCCAGCAGCCAAGAGTTCCAGTGGGCCTATGGCTACACCTTC
NA	TRBV30	TRBJ1-2	NA	CAWSRQGTNYGYTF	TGTGCCTGGAGTCGTCAGGGGACGAACTATGGCTACACCTTC
NA	TRBV18	TRBJ1-2	NA	CASSPLNTRDSYGYTF	TGTGCCAGCTCACCGTTGAACACCAGGGATTCCTATGGCTACACCTTC
NA	TRBV19	TRBJ1-1	NA	CASSMIRNTEAFF	TGTGCCAGTAGTATGATTAGGAACACTGAAGCTTTCTTT
NA	TRBV29-1	TRBJ1-1	few	CSVSRLNTEAFF	TGCAGCGTCTCCCGACTGAACACTGAAGCTTTCTTT
NA	TRBV27	TRBJ2-1	NA	CASSLFWPLRNEQFF	TGTGCCAGCAGTTTATTTTGGCCCCTCCGGAATGAGCAGTTCTTC
TRBD2	TRBV7-6	TRBJ2-5	few	CASSSPGLGFETQYF	TGTGCCAGCAGCTCACCGGGACTAGGGTTTGAGACCCAGTACTTC
NA	TRBV30	TRBJ1-2	NA	CAWSLGAGYGYTF	TGTGCCTGGAGCCTGGGGGCTGGCTATGGCTACACCTTC
NA	TRBV30	TRBJ2-1	NA	CAWSDRTRRFTNEQFF	TGTGCCTGGAGTGACCGGACAAGGCGATTCACTAATGAGCAGTTCTTC
NA	TRBV5-4	TRBJ2-7	NA	CASSSPGTYEQYF	TGTGCCAGCAGCTCCCCAGGAACCTACGAGCAGTACTTC
NA	TRBV27	TRBJ2-7	NA	CASTRGGSYEQYF	TGTGCCAGCACCAGAGGGGGATCCTACGAGCAGTACTTC
NA	TRBV5-1	TRBJ2-7	NA	CASSPGPTSYEQYF	TGCGCCAGCAGCCCGGGACCGACCTCCTACGAGCAGTACTTC
TRBD2	TRBV30	TRBJ2-7	NA	CAWSVSSGVVEQYF	TGTGCCTGGAGTGTAAGTAGCGGGGTAGTCGAGCAGTACTTC
NA	TRBV19	TRBJ1-3	NA	CASMKDSSPGNTIYF	TGTGCCAGTATGAAAGACAGCTCCCCTGGAAACACCATATATTTT
NA	TRBV25-1	TRBJ2-7	NA	CASSLGTTQFYEQYF	TGTGCCAGCAGCCTCGGGACGACACAATTCTACGAGCAGTACTTC
TRBD1	TRBV18	TRBJ2-3	few	CASSGQEGSTDTQYF	TGTGCCAGCTCGGGACAGGAAGGGAGCACAGATACGCAGTATTTT
NA	TRBV9	TRBJ2-3	once	CASSVEGKLADTQYF	TGTGCCAGCAGCGTAGAAGGGAAGTTGGCAGATACGCAGTATTTT
TRBD2	TRBV9	TRBJ2-3	NA	CASSPRLGLAGSDTQYF	TGTGCCAGCAGCCCTCGACTTGGACTAGCGGGTTCAGATACGCAGTATTTT
NA	TRBV7-2	TRBJ2-5	NA	CASSLVSAVQETQYF	TGTGCCAGCAGCTTAGTGTCGGCAGTACAAGAGACCCAGTACTTC
NA	TRBV6-6	TRBJ1-2	once	CASTKNHGYTF	TGTGCCAGCACCAAGAACCATGGCTACACCTTC
NA	TRBV5-1	TRBJ1-4	NA	CASGSGPGEKLFF	TGCGCCAGTGGATCAGGGCCGGGTGAAAAACTGTTTTTT
NA	TRBV6-5	TRBJ1-2	few	CASSEAVRGYTF	TGTGCCAGCAGTGAAGCGGTAAGGGGCTACACCTTC
NA	TRBV4-3	TRBJ2-3	NA	CASSQAIGRDTQYF	TGCGCCAGCAGCCAAGCGATCGGGCGAGATACGCAGTATTTT
NA	TRBV30	TRBJ2-7	NA	CAWEGQTSYEQYF	TGTGCCTGGGAAGGACAGACCTCCTACGAGCAGTACTTC
TRBD2	TRBV6-1	TRBJ2-1	NA	CASSGSGGVWNEQFF	TGTGCCAGCAGTGGAAGCGGGGGGGTCTGGAATGAGCAGTTCTTC
TRBD1	TRBV28	TRBJ2-1	NA	CATLLGQGTYNEQFF	TGTGCCACCCTCTTAGGACAGGGCACCTACAATGAGCAGTTCTTC
NA	TRBV28	TRBJ1-2	NA	CASSGRDAKGYTF	TGTGCCAGCAGCGGCCGGGACGCCAAGGGCTACACCTTC
NA	TRBV5-6	TRBJ2-1	NA	CASSLYALRYNEQFF	TGTGCCAGCAGCTTGTACGCGCTGAGGTACAATGAGCAGTTCTTC
NA	TRBV7-8	TRBJ2-7	NA	CASSLSLDRSYEQYF	TGTGCCAGCAGCTTATCTCTTGACAGATCCTACGAGCAGTACTTC
TRBD1	TRBV5-1	TRBJ2-4	NA	CASSVSQGAKNIQYF	TGCGCCAGCAGCGTCTCACAGGGGGCCAAAAACATTCAGTACTTC
NA	TRBV6-1	TRBJ2-5	NA	CASTRSTRETQYF	TGTGCCAGCACTAGATCTACCCGGGAGACCCAGTACTTC
NA	TRBV9	TRBJ2-7	once	CASSVSGNSYEQYF	TGTGCCAGCAGCGTCAGCGGAAACTCCTACGAGCAGTACTTC
NA	TRBV7-3	TRBJ1-1	NA	CASSPSGPETEAFF	TGTGCCAGCAGCCCATCAGGACCTGAGACTGAAGCTTTCTTT
NA	TRBV7-9	TRBJ2-3	NA	CASSAPRTDTQYF	TGTGCCAGCAGCGCACCGAGGACAGATACGCAGTATTTT
TRBD1	TRBV7-9	TRBJ2-5	NA	CASSFKDRGGTQYF	TGTGCCAGCAGCTTTAAGGACAGGGGGGGGACCCAGTACTTC
TRBD1	TRBV7-9	TRBJ1-2	NA	CASSFPAPRTGGTNYGYTF	TGTGCCAGCAGCTTTCCAGCCCCTAGGACAGGGGGGACTAACTATGGCTACACCTTC
NA	TRBV7-3	TRBJ1-2	NA	CASSLENHYGYTF	TGTGCCAGCAGCTTAGAGAATCACTATGGCTACACCTTC
NA	TRBV6-1	TRBJ2-1	NA	CASSERGGGTYNEQFF	TGTGCCAGCAGTGAACGAGGGGGGGGGACCTACAATGAGCAGTTCTTC
NA	TRBV2	TRBJ2-5	NA	CASSDMGQETQYF	TGTGCCAGCAGTGATATGGGACAAGAGACCCAGTACTTC
NA	TRBV7-8	TRBJ1-5	once	CASSLAPAQNNQPQHF	TGTGCCAGCAGCTTAGCCCCGGCGCAGAACAATCAGCCCCAGCATTTT